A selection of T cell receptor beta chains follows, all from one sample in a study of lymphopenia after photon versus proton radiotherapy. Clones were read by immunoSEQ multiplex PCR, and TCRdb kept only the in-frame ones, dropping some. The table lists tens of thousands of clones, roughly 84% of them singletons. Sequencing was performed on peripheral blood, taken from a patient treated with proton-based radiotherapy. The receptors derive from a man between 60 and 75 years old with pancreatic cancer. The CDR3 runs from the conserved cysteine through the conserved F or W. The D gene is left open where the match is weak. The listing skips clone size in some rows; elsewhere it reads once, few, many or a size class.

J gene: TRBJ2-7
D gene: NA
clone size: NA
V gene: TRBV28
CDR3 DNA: TGTGCCAGCAGCCTAAGGGGAACAGGGACCCACGAGCAGTACTTC
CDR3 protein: CASSLRGTGTHEQYF

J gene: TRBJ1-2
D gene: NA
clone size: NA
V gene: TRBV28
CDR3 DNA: TGTGCCAGCAGTTTTTCAGAGTATGGCTACACCTTC
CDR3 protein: CASSFSEYGYTF

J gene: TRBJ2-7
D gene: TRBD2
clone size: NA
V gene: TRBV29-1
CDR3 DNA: TGCAGCGTGGTGACTAGCCCCAACCCCATCTACGAGCAGTACTTC
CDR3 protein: CSVVTSPNPIYEQYF

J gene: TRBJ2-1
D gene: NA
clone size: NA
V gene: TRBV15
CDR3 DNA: TGTGCCACCAGCAGAGTGAAGCGACCTACATCCAATGAGCAGTTCTTC
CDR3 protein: CATSRVKRPTSNEQFF

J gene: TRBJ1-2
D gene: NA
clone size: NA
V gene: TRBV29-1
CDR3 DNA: TGCAGCGTTGAAGGAATCTATGGCTACACCTTC
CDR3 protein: CSVEGIYGYTF

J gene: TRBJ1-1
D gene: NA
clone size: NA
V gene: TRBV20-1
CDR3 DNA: TGCAGTGCTAGACAGGACACTGAAGCTTTCTTT
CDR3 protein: CSARQDTEAFF

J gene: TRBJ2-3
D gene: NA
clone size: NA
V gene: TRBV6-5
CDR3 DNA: TGTGCCAGCAGTCGGACAGATTCTAGCACAGATACGCAGTATTTT
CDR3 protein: CASSRTDSSTDTQYF

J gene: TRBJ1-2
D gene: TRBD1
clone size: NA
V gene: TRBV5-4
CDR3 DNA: TGTGCCAGCAGCTTCTTACCCGACAGGGGCTATGGCTACACCTTC
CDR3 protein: CASSFLPDRGYGYTF

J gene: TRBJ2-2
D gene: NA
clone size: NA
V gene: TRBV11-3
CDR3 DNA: TGTGCCAGCAGCTTAGGACGGATCACAGGCACCGGGGAGCTGTTTTTT
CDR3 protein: CASSLGRITGTGELFF

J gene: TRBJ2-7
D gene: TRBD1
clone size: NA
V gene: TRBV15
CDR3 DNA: TGTGCCACCAGCACCCGGGACAGGGGGTACGAGCAGTACTTC
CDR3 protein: CATSTRDRGYEQYF

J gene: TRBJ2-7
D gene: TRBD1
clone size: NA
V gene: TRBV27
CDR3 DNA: TGTGCCAGCAGATACCGGGACAGGGGCCCGGGCGAGCAGTACTTC
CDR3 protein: CASRYRDRGPGEQYF

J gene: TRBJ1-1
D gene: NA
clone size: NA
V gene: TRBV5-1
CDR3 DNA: TGCGCCAGCTGGGGCGAACAAAACACTGAAGCTTTCTTT
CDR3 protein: CASWGEQNTEAFF

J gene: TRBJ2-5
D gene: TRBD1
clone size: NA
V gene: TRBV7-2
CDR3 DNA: TGTGCCAGCAGCCCCGGACAGGGCCAAGAGACCCAGTACTTC
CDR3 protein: CASSPGQGQETQYF

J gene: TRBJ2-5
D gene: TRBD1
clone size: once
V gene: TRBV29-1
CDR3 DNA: TGCAGCGTTGAAGGCGGACAGGGGGCTAAATTGGAGACCCAGTACTTC
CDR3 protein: CSVEGGQGAKLETQYF

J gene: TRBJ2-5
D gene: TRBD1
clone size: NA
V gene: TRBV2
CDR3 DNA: TGTGCCAGCAGTCCTAAACGCCACGACAGGGGGGAAGAGACCCAGTACTTC
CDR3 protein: CASSPKRHDRGEETQYF

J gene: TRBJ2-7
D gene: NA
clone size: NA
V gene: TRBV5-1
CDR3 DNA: TGCGCCAGCAGCTTGTGGGGTGTTGAGCAGTACTTC
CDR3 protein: CASSLWGVEQYF

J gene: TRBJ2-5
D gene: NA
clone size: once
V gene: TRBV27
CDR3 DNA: NA
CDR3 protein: CASSYFGPGPGGTQYF

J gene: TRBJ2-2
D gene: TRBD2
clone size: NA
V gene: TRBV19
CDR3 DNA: TGTGCCAGTAGTTCTTCAGCGGGAGATGTCGGGGAGCTGTTTTTT
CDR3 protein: CASSSSAGDVGELFF

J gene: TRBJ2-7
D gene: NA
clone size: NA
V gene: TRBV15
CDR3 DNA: TGTGCCACCAGCAGAGCTGCCCACTACGAGCAGTACTTC
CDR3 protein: CATSRAAHYEQYF

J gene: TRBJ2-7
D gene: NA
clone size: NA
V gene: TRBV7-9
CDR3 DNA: TGTGCCAGCAGCCGAGACGGATCCTACGAGCAGTACTTC
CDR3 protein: CASSRDGSYEQYF

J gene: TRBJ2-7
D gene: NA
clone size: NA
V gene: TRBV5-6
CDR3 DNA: TGTGCCAGCAGCCAGTCCTACGAGCAGTACTTC
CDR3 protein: CASSQSYEQYF

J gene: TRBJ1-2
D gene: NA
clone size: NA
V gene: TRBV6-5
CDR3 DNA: TGTGCCAGCAGACCCATCTCCAATACTAACTATGGCTACACCTTC
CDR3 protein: CASRPISNTNYGYTF